This paragraph covers one TCR beta chain sequence. The CDR3 extends over 17 amino acids. Germline loops: CDR1 MGHRA, CDR2 YSYEKL. Trimming shortened V by 0 bases and J by 1 base, and 15 bases separated the two germline ends. Treatment described: randomized to nivolumab then ipilimumab (arm A) or the reverse (arm B). Live CD3+CD8+ CD19− CD56− cells were sorted from PBMCs. The entry originates in a study of sequential checkpoint blockade in melanoma. Study-level information: Patients were randomized 1:1 to nivolumab-then-ipilimumab or ipilimumab-then-nivolumab first-line.

Sequencing was performed with immunoSEQ multiplex PCR; in TCRdb, only in-frame clones are kept and a portion is missing. Here the sample spans about 10,000 clones, about 80% being singletons. This clonotype was sampled from a human donor with melanoma. This chain uses TRBV4-1 with TRBJ1-2, with a possible D match to TRBD1 (5 bases). Sequences were derived from CD8+ T cells sorted from blood (inferred from file names), sampled from a patient given nivolumab and ipilimumab in sequence. CDR3 DNA sequence: TGCGCCAGCAGCCAAGATCCAGGAGAAGGGGATAACTATGGCTACACCTTC. Its translation is CASSQDPGEGDNYGYTF.